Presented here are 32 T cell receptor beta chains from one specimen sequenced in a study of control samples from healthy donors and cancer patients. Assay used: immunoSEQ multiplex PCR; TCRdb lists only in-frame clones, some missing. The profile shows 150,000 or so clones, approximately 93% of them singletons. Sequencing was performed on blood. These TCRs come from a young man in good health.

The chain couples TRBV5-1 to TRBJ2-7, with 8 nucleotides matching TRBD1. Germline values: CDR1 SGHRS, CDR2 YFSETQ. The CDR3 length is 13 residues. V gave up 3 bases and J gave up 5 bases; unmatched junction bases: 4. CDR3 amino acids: CASSWTGSHEQYF. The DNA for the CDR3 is TGCGCCAGCAGCTGGACAGGGAGCCACGAGCAGTACTTC.

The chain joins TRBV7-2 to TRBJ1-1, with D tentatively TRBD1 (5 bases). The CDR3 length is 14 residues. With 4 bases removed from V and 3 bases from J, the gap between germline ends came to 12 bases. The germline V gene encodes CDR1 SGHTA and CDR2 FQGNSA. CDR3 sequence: CASSWSGGDTEAFF. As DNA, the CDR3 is TGTGCCAGCAGCTGGTCCGGGGGGGACACTGAAGCTTTCTTT. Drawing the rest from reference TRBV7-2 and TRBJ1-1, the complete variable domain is GAGVSQSPSNKVTEKGKDVELRCDPISGHTALYWYRQSLGQGLEFLIYFQGNSAPDKSGLPSDRFSAERTGGSVSTLTIQRTQQEDSAVYLCASSWSGGDTEAFFGQGTRLTVV.

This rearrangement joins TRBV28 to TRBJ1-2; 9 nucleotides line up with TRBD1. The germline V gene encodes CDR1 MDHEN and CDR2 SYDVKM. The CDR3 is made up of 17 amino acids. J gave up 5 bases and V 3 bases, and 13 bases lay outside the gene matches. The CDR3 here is CASSFGTGYEVAYGYTF. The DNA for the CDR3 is TGTGCCAGCAGTTTCGGGACAGGGTATGAGGTCGCGTATGGCTACACCTTC.

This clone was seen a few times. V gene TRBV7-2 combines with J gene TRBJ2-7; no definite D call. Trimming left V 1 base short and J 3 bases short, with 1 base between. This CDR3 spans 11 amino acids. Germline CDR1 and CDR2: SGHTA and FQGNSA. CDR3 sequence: CASSLDYEQYF. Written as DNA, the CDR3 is TGTGCCAGCAGCTTAGACTACGAGCAGTACTTC.

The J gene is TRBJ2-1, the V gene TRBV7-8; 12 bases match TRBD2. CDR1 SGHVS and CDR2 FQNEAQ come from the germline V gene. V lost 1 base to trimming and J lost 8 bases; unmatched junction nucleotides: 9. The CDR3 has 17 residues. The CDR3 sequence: CASSLVASGRANYEQFF. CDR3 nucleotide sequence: TGTGCCAGCAGCTTAGTGGCTAGCGGGAGGGCCAACTATGAGCAGTTCTTC.

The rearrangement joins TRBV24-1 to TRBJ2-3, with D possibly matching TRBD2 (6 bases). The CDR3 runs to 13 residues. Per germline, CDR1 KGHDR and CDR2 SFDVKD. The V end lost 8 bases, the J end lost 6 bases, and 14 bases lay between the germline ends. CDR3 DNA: TGTGCCACCATGCGGGACGAAGCCGATACGCAGTATTTT. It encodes CATMRDEADTQYF.

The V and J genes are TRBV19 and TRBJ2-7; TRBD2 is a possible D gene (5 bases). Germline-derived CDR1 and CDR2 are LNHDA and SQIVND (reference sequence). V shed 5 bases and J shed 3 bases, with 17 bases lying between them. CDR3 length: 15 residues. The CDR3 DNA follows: TGTGCCAGTAGTCCTGGACGGGGAGCTGGCTACGAGCAGTACTTC. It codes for CASSPGRGAGYEQYF.

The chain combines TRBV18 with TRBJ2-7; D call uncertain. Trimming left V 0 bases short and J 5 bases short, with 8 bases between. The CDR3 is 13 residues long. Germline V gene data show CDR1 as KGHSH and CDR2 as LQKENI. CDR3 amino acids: CASSPPSRHEQYF. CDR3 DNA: TGTGCCAGCTCACCACCATCCAGACACGAGCAGTACTTC.

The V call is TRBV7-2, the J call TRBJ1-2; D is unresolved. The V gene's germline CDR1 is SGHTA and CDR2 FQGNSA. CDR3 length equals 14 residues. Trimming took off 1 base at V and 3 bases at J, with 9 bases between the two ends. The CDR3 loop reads CASSLGSIDYGYTF. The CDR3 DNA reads TGTGCCAGCAGCTTAGGGAGTATAGACTATGGCTACACCTTC.

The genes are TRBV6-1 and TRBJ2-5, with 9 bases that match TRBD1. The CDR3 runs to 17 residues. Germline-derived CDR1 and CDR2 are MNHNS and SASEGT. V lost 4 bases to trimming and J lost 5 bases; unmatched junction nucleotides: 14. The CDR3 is CASSATLPGQGRETQYF. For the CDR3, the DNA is TGTGCCAGCAGTGCCACCCTCCCGGGACAGGGTAGGGAGACCCAGTACTTC.

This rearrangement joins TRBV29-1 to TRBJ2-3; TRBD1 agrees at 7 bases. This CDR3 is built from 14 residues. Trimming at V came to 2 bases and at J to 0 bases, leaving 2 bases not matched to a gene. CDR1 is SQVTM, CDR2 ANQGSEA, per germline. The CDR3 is CSVERTGSTDTQYF. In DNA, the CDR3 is TGCAGCGTTGAACGGACAGGTAGCACAGATACGCAGTATTTT.

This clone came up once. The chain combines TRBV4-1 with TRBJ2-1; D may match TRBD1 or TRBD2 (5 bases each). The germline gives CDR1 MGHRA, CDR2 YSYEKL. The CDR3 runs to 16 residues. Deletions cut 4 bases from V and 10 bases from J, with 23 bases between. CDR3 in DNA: TGCGCCAGCAGCCCCGTCGAATCCGGGACCGAGTACGAGCAGTTCTTC. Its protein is CASSPVESGTEYEQFF.

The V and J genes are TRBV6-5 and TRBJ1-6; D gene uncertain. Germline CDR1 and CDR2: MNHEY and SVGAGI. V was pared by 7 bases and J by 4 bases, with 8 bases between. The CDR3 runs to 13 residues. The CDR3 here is CASMLDYNSPLHF. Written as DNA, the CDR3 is TGTGCCAGCATGCTAGATTATAATTCACCCCTCCACTTT.

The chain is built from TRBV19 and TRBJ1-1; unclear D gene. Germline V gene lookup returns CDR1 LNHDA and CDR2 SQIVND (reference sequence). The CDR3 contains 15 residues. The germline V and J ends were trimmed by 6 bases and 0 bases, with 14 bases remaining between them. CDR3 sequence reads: CASSPFEGLNTEAFF. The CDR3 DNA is TGTGCCAGTAGCCCTTTCGAGGGCCTGAACACTGAAGCTTTCTTT.

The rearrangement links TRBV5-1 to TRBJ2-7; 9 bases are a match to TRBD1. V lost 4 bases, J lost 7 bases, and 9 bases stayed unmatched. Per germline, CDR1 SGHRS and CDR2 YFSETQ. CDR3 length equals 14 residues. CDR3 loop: CASSPGTGPLEQYF. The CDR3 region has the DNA TGCGCCAGCAGCCCTGGGACAGGGCCCTTGGAGCAGTACTTC.

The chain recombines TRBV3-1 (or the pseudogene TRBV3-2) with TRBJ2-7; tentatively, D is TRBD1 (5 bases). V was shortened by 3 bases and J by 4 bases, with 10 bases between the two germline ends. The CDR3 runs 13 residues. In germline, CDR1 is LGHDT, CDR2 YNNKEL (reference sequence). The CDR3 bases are TGTGCCAGCAGCCATGGGGCTGGGTACGAGCAGTACTTC. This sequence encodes CASSHGAGYEQYF.

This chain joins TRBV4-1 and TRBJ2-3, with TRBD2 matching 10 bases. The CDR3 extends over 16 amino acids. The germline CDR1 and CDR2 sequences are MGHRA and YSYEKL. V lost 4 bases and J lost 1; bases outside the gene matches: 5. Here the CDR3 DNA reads TGCGCCAGCAGCCTCAGCGGGGGGGCCGGCACAGATACGCAGTATTTT. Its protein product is CASSLSGGAGTDTQYF.

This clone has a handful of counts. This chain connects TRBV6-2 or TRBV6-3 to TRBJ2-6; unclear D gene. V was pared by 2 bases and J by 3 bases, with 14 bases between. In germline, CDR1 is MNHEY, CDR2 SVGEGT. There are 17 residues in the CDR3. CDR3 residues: CASSYRWQTGGANVLTF. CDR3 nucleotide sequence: TGTGCCAGCAGTTACCGATGGCAGACCGGTGGGGCCAACGTCCTGACTTTC.

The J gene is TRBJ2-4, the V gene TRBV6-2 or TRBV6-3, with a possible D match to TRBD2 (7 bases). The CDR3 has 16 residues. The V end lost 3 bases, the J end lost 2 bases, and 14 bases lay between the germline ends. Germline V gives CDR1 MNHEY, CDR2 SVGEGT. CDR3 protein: CASSYWGGSPKNIQYF. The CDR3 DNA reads TGTGCCAGCAGTTATTGGGGGGGCTCTCCCAAAAACATTCAGTACTTC.

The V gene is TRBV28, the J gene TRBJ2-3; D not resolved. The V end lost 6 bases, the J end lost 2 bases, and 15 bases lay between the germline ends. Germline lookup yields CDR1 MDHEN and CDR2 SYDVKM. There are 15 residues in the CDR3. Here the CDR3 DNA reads TGTGCCAGCAGCCCCGACTCGGATCCCACAGATACGCAGTATTTT. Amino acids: CASSPDSDPTDTQYF.

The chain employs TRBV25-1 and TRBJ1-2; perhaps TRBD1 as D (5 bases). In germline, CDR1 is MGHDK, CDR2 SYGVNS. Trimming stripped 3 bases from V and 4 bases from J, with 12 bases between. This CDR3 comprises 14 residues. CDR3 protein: CASSDNRFPYGYTF. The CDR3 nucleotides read TGTGCCAGCAGTGACAACAGGTTCCCCTATGGCTACACCTTC.

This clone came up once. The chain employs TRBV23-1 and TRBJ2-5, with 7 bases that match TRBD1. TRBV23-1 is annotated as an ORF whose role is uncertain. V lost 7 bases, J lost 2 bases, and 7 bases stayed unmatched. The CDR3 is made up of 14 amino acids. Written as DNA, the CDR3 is TGCGCCAGCAAGACAGGGAAAAAACAAGAGACCCAGTACTTC. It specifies CASKTGKKQETQYF.

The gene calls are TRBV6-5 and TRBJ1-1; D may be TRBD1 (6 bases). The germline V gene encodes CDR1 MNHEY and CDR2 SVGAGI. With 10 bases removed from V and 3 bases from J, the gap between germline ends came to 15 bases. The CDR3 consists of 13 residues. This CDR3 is CATRGGPHTEAFF. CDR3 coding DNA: TGTGCCACCCGGGGGGGCCCTCACACTGAAGCTTTCTTT.

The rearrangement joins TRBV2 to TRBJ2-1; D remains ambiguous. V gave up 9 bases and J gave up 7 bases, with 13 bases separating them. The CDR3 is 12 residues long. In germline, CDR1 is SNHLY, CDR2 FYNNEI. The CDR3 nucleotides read TGTGCCAGTACCGGGTCGTCAAATGAGCAGTTCTTC. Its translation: CASTGSSNEQFF.

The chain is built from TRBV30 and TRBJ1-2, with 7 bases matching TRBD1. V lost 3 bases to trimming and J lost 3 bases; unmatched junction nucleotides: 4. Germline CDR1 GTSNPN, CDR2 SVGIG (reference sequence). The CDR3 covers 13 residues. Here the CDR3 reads CAWSRDSDYGYTF. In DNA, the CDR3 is TGTGCCTGGAGCCGGGACAGTGACTATGGCTACACCTTC.

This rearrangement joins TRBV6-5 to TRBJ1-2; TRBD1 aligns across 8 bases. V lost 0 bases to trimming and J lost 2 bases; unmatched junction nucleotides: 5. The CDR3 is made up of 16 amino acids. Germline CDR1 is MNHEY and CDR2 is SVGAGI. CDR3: CASSYSTGARNYGYTF. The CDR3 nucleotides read TGTGCCAGCAGTTACTCGACAGGGGCCCGCAACTATGGCTACACCTTC.

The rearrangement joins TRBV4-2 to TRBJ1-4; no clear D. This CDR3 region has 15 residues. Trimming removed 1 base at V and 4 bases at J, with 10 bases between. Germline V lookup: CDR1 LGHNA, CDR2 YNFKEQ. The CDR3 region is CASSQVIGFNEKLFF. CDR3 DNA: TGTGCCAGCAGCCAAGTGATAGGGTTTAATGAAAAACTGTTTTTT.

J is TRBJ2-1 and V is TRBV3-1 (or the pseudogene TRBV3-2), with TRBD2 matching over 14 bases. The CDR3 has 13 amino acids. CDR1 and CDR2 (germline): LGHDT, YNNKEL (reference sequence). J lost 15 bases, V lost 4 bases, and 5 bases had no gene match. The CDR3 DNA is TGTGCCAGCAGCCGACTAGCGGGAGGGCCGGGGTTCTTC. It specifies CASSRLAGGPGFF.

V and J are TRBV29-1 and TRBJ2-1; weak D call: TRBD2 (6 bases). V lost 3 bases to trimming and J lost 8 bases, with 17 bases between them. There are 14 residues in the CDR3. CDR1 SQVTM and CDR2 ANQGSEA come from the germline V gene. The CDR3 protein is CSVDLGGSLDEQFF. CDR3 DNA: TGCAGCGTTGATTTGGGGGGAAGTTTAGATGAGCAGTTCTTC.

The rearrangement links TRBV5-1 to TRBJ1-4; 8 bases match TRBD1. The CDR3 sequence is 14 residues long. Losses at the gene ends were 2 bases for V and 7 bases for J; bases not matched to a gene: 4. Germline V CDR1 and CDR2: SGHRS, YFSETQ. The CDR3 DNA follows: TGCGCCAGCAGCTTAACAGGGGGAGGTGAAAAACTGTTTTTT. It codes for CASSLTGGGEKLFF.

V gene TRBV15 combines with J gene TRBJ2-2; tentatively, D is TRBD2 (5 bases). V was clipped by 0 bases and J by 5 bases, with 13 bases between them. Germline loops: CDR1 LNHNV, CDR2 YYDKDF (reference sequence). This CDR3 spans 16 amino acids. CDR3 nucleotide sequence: TGTGCCACCAGCAGAGATCGAGGAGGTAGAACCGGGGAGCTGTTTTTT. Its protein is CATSRDRGGRTGELFF.

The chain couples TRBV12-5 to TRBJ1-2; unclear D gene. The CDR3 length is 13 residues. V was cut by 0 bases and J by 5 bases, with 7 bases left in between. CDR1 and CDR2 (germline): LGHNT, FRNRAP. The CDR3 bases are TGTGCTAGTGGTTTGGTAAACACATATGGCTACACCTTC. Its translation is CASGLVNTYGYTF.